What follows is one T cell receptor (beta chain) and its context. The germline V gene has CDR1 WSHSY and CDR2 SAAADI. With 7 bases removed from V and 9 bases from J, the gap between germline ends came to 16 bases. There are 14 residues in the CDR3. The record originates from a study of blood T cell repertoires in COVID-19. Looking at the study overall: Samples taken during acute and convalescent COVID-19 were collected in the United States, Italy and Spain. Sample material is recorded as cDNA or gDNA derived from T cells, B-cell-depleted T cells, or PBMCs.

Study processing details: Amplification from reference gene primers served as the basis for estimated nucleated cell counts. Method: immunoSEQ multiplex PCR; TCRdb's copy keeps in-frame clones and lacks some. V and J calls and clone size are copied from that table; D and trimming were computed from the DNA. The table has under 60,000 clones, around three quarters seen once. Specimen: peripheral blood. The receptor comes from a man between 65 and 79 years old with acute or convalescent COVID-19. The rearrangement links TRBV10-2 to TRBJ1-6, with TRBD1 as a possible D gene (6 bases). CDR3 protein: CASIDNPGVSPLHF. The CDR3 region has the DNA TGCGCCAGCATCGACAACCCAGGGGTTTCACCCCTCCACTTT.